The clone carrying this TCR beta chain was seen ten or more times. Its antigen is currently unknown. The V and J ends lost 5 bases and 8 bases respectively, with 19 bases between them. Germline V gene lookup returns CDR1 DFQATT and CDR2 SNEGSKA (reference sequence). This CDR3 contains 14 residues. These data originate in a study of T cells after yellow fever vaccination. In the study overall: Low-cell-number fractions underwent preparation using SMART-Seq v4 Ultra Low Input.

MiXCR, run by TCRdb on the 5' RACE reads, gives a single entry per CDR3 protein. The table has 400,000 or so distinct CDR3 sequences, 6.2% seen once. Notes on the study in general: After the booster, approximately 96% of CD4 and more than 75% of CD8 primary-response clones were re-detected. Abundant bulk-derived clonotypes could contaminate FACS-sorted repertoires. Weaker in magnitude, the secondary response showed a faster peak on day 5 versus 15.

The sample consisted of PBMCs, taken 5 days after the yellow fever booster vaccination. V is TRBV20-1 and J is TRBJ2-1; the D gene is possibly TRBD2 (6 bases). This TCR derives from a man aged 25-40 years who received the YFV17D yellow fever vaccine. In nucleotides, the CDR3 is TGCAGTGCTGGGGGGAGGCAGGTAAAGGATGAGCAGTTCTTC. It is translated as CSAGGRQVKDEQFF.